This TCR beta chain is drawn from a study of spatial heterogeneity in lung cancer. Study-wide background: Available PBMC from follow-up, collected a median of roughly two years after resection, underwent sequencing. Findings and caveats of the study: Among blood samples, ubiquitous expanded tumor TCRs appeared more at resection than at follow-up.

Every TCR cDNA molecule carried a tag that served as a unique molecular identifier. Using its own MiXCR run on the 5' RACE reads, TCRdb lists one record per CDR3 protein. The table records about 120,000 distinct CDR3 sequences, 9.5% to 15% of them present only once. Time point in this sample: blood at routine non-recurrence follow-up after resection. The study sequenced unsorted whole RNA from tumor, nontumor lung or frozen PBMC. As concerns this clonotype: The target antigen is unknown.

This TCR was recovered from a male donor with early-stage non-small cell lung cancer. The sequenced sample was PBMCs, obtained at follow-up.

Here the CDR3 reads CASSLGVGIITEAFF. CDR3 sequence (DNA): TGTGCCAGCAGCTTAGGGGTAGGTATCATCACTGAAGCTTTCTTT. The chain links TRBV7-2 to TRBJ1-1; D call uncertain. Germline assignment: CDR1 SGHTA and CDR2 FQGNSA. The length of the CDR3 is 15 residues. V was trimmed by 1 base and J by 4 bases, leaving 13 bases between them.